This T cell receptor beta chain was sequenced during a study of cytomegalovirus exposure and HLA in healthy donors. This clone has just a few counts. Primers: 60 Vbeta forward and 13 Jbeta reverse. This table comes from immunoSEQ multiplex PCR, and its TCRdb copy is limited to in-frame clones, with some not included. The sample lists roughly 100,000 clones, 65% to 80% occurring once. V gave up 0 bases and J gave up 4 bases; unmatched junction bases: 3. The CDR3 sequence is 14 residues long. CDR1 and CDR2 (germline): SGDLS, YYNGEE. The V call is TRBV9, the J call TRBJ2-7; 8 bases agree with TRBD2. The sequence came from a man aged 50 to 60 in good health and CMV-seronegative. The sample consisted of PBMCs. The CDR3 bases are TGTGCCAGCAGCGTAGAGGCGGGGGGATACGAGCAGTACTTC. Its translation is CASSVEAGGYEQYF. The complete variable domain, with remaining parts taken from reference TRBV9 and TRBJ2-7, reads DSGVTQTPKHLITATGQRVTLRCSPRSGDLSVYWYQQSLDQGLQFLIQYYNGEERAKGNILERFSAQQFPDLHSELNLSSLELGDSALYFCASSVEAGGYEQYFGPGTRLTVT.